This TCR beta chain was recovered during a study of CD8 T cells in Susac syndrome. Background on the study: Blood was drawn from Susac syndrome patients while they were therapy-naive, on corticosteroids, or on intravenous immunoglobulin alone.

The length of the CDR3 is 16 residues. After removal of 0 bases from V and 1 base from J, the junction contained 3 bases not matched to a gene. Germline values: CDR1 SGHDT, CDR2 YYEEEE. The authors reverse transcribed roughly 0.5 to 1 ug RNA with random hexamers. Amplification of TCR beta CDR3 used immunoSEQ multiplex PCR across 54 Vbeta and 13 Jbeta. Using its own MiXCR run on the immunoSEQ multiplex PCR reads, TCRdb lists one record per CDR3 protein. The data show approximately 210,000 distinct CDR3 sequences, with roughly 93% seen just once and around 0.16% held by the top ten. In contrast to the negatively isolated CD8+ and CD4+ T cells, TEMRA cells were FACS-enriched.

Sequenced material: CD4+ T cells from PBMCs. The TCR was taken from a human donor with Susac syndrome. The chain uses TRBV5-6 and TRBJ2-5, with 10 bases identical to TRBD2. CDR3 region: CASSLEGLALQETQYF. CDR3 in DNA: TGTGCCAGCAGCTTGGAGGGACTAGCGCTCCAAGAGACCCAGTACTTC.